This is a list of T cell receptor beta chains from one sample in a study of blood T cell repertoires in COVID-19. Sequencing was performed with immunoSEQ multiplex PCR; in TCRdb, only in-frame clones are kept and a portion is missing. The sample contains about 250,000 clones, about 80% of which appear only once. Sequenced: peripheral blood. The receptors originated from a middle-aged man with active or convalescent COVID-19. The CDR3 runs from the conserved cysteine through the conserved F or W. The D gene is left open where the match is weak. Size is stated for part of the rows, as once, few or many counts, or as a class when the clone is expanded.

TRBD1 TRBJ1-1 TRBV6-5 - CASKDLDRLGAFF TGTGCCAGCAAAGACTTGGACAGGCTCGGGGCTTTCTTT
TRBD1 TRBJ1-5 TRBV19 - CASSGTEINQPQHF TGTGCCAGTAGTGGGACAGAAATCAATCAGCCCCAGCATTTT
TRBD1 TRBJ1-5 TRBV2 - CASGDRVGNQPQHF TGTGCCAGCGGGGACAGGGTCGGCAATCAGCCCCAGCATTTT
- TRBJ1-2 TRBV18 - CASSPDPGDYGYTF TGTGCCAGCTCACCAGACCCGGGTGACTATGGCTACACCTTC
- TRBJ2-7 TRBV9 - CASSVEGTPYEQYF TGTGCCAGCAGCGTCGAAGGGACACCCTACGAGCAGTACTTC
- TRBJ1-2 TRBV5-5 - CASSLGQANYGYTF TGTGCCAGCAGCTTGGGACAGGCCAACTATGGCTACACCTTC
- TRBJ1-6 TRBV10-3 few CASNTLSGSPLHF TGTGCCAGCAACACGTTGTCGGGGTCACCCCTCCACTTT
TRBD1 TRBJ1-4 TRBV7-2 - CASSPDRVANEKLFF TGTGCCAGCAGCCCGGACAGGGTAGCTAATGAAAAACTGTTTTTT
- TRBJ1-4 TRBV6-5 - CASSSRGGEKLFF TGTGCCAGCAGTTCCAGGGGTGGCGAAAAACTGTTTTTT
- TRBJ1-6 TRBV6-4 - CASSEGVGSPLHF TGTGCCAGCAGTGAAGGGGTTGGGTCACCCCTCCACTTT
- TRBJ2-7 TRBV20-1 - CSASSPGEQYF TGCAGTGCTAGTTCCCCGGGGGAGCAGTACTTC
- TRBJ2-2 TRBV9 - CASSVGSTGELFF TGTGCCAGCAGCGTAGGCAGCACCGGGGAGCTGTTTTTT
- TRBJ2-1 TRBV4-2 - CASSQNLAGSNEQFF TGTGCCAGCAGCCAAAATCTGGCAGGGTCCAATGAGCAGTTCTTC
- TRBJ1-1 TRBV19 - CASSIGVTEAFF TGTGCCAGTAGTATCGGGGTCACTGAAGCTTTCTTT